The rows below give T cell receptor beta chains drawn from one sample of a study of T-cell memory formation after mild COVID-19. Via MiXCR, TCRdb re-called the 5' RACE reads, giving one row per CDR3 protein. The repertoire includes 160,000 or so distinct CDR3 sequences, less than 40% of them detected once, and 12% sits in the top ten. The sequencing input was PBMCs or a T cell subset sorted from them (not recorded which). These receptors all come from an adult woman who had mild COVID-19 (a few samples of this study predate the infection). Cell type and time point are not known. Each CDR3 is given with its conserved first and last residue. The order of the fields is CDR3 protein, CDR3 DNA, D gene, V gene, J gene, clone size. A D gene is named only where the DNA matches it firmly. Expanded clones are given a class, and other clones once, few, many or no size at all.

cdr3_aa: CASSQEGLAGAKEFF; cdr3_nt: TGCGCCAGCAGCCAAGAGGGACTAGCGGGAGCCAAGGAGTTCTTC; d_call: TRBD2; v_call: TRBV4-3; j_call: TRBJ2-1; clone_size: few
cdr3_aa: CASSLWGPGANVLTF; cdr3_nt: TGTGCCAGCAGCTTATGGGGACCTGGGGCCAACGTCCTGACTTTC; d_call: -; v_call: TRBV7-2; j_call: TRBJ2-6; clone_size: few
cdr3_aa: CASSLATEQFF; cdr3_nt: TGTGCCAGCAGCTTAGCGACGGAGCAGTTCTTC; d_call: -; v_call: TRBV7-2; j_call: TRBJ2-1; clone_size: few
cdr3_aa: CASSDYEQYF; cdr3_nt: TGTGCCAGCAGTGACTACGAGCAGTACTTC; d_call: -; v_call: TRBV25-1; j_call: TRBJ2-7; clone_size: few
cdr3_aa: CASSWGLAGRAGELFF; cdr3_nt: TGTGCCAGCAGCTGGGGACTAGCGGGAAGAGCCGGGGAGCTGTTTTTT; d_call: TRBD2; v_call: TRBV7-9; j_call: TRBJ2-2; clone_size: few
cdr3_aa: CASSLGPDPPSYEQYF; cdr3_nt: TGTGCCAGCAGTTTAGGGCCGGACCCTCCCTCCTACGAGCAGTACTTC; d_call: -; v_call: TRBV27; j_call: TRBJ2-7; clone_size: few
cdr3_aa: CSGGSGSGADTQYF; cdr3_nt: TGCAGTGGAGGTAGCGGGAGTGGGGCAGATACGCAGTATTTT; d_call: TRBD2; v_call: TRBV20-1; j_call: TRBJ2-3; clone_size: -
cdr3_aa: CASRMHRDANTEAFF; cdr3_nt: TGTGCCAGCAGAATGCACCGGGACGCGAACACTGAAGCTTTCTTT; d_call: -; v_call: TRBV7-6; j_call: TRBJ1-1; clone_size: -
cdr3_aa: CATSDRAGGIQDEQFF; cdr3_nt: TGTGCCACCAGTGATCGAGCGGGAGGGATACAGGATGAGCAGTTCTTC; d_call: TRBD2; v_call: TRBV24-1; j_call: TRBJ2-1; clone_size: few
cdr3_aa: CASSFPLRLGAPGQETQYF; cdr3_nt: TGTGCCAGCAGTTTCCCTTTACGGTTGGGGGCGCCGGGGCAAGAGACCCAGTACTTC; d_call: -; v_call: TRBV28; j_call: TRBJ2-5; clone_size: -
cdr3_aa: CASSLAGTTYGNTIYF; cdr3_nt: TGTGCCAGCAGCTTAGCCGGGACAACTTATGGAAACACCATATATTTT; d_call: -; v_call: TRBV7-6; j_call: TRBJ1-3; clone_size: -
cdr3_aa: CASSREPLREQYF; cdr3_nt: TGTGCCAGCAGCCGGGAGCCTCTCCGCGAGCAGTACTTC; d_call: -; v_call: TRBV5-4; j_call: TRBJ2-7; clone_size: -
cdr3_aa: CASSSGTSRSTDTQYF; cdr3_nt: TGTGCCAGCAGTTCCGGGACTAGCAGGTCAACAGATACGCAGTATTTT; d_call: TRBD2; v_call: TRBV12-3/TRBV12-4; j_call: TRBJ2-3; clone_size: -
cdr3_aa: CASRLWGGGEAFF; cdr3_nt: TGTGCCAGCAGGCTTTGGGGCGGAGGTGAAGCTTTCTTT; d_call: -; v_call: TRBV12-3/TRBV12-4; j_call: TRBJ1-1; clone_size: few
cdr3_aa: CASSQLGGTEAFF; cdr3_nt: TGTGCCAGCAGCCAACTGGGGGGCACTGAAGCTTTCTTT; d_call: -; v_call: TRBV16; j_call: TRBJ1-1; clone_size: -
cdr3_aa: CASSLVGSSKAFF; cdr3_nt: TGTGCCAGCAGCTTAGTTGGCAGCTCTAAAGCTTTCTTT; d_call: -; v_call: TRBV7-2; j_call: TRBJ1-1; clone_size: -
cdr3_aa: CASSLRRSSTDTQYF; cdr3_nt: TGTGCCAGCAGCTTACGGCGGTCTAGCACAGATACGCAGTATTTT; d_call: -; v_call: TRBV7-2; j_call: TRBJ2-3; clone_size: -
cdr3_aa: CASNRRYSGANVLTF; cdr3_nt: TGTGCCAGCAATAGGCGTTACTCTGGGGCCAACGTCCTGACTTTC; d_call: -; v_call: TRBV12-3/TRBV12-4; j_call: TRBJ2-6; clone_size: -
cdr3_aa: CASSIVTGGNQFF; cdr3_nt: TGTGCCAGTAGTATAGTGACGGGCGGGAATCAGTTCTTC; d_call: -; v_call: TRBV19; j_call: TRBJ2-1; clone_size: -
cdr3_aa: CASSFIGLARNEQFF; cdr3_nt: TGTGCCAGCAGTTTCATCGGGCTAGCTCGCAATGAGCAGTTCTTC; d_call: -; v_call: TRBV27; j_call: TRBJ2-1; clone_size: -
cdr3_aa: CASSQPEQGTSPLHF; cdr3_nt: TGCGCCAGCAGTCAACCCGAGCAGGGGACTTCACCCCTCCACTTT; d_call: -; v_call: TRBV23-1; j_call: TRBJ1-6; clone_size: -
cdr3_aa: CSASKGNTEAFF; cdr3_nt: TGCAGTGCTAGTAAGGGGAACACTGAAGCTTTCTTT; d_call: -; v_call: TRBV20-1; j_call: TRBJ1-1; clone_size: -
cdr3_aa: CASSYDRGYGNTIYF; cdr3_nt: TGTGCCAGCAGTTACGACAGAGGTTATGGAAACACCATATATTTT; d_call: -; v_call: TRBV6-5; j_call: TRBJ1-3; clone_size: few
cdr3_aa: CASSLTGGIDTEAFF; cdr3_nt: TGTGCCAGCAGCCTAACAGGGGGCATCGACACTGAAGCTTTCTTT; d_call: TRBD1; v_call: TRBV7-3; j_call: TRBJ1-1; clone_size: few
cdr3_aa: CASSQDWSLRNEQFF; cdr3_nt: TGCGCCAGCAGCCAAGATTGGTCCTTGAGGAATGAGCAGTTCTTC; d_call: -; v_call: TRBV4-3; j_call: TRBJ2-1; clone_size: few
cdr3_aa: CASRRQYVSNEQFF; cdr3_nt: TGCGCCAGCAGGAGACAATATGTATCCAATGAGCAGTTCTTC; d_call: -; v_call: TRBV5-1; j_call: TRBJ2-1; clone_size: -
cdr3_aa: CASSYTEKGISGNTIYF; cdr3_nt: TGTGCCAGCAGTTACACGGAAAAGGGGATATCAGGAAACACCATATATTTT; d_call: -; v_call: TRBV6-5; j_call: TRBJ1-3; clone_size: -